The clone carrying this TCR beta chain was picked up a small number of times. Its antigen remains unidentified. The data originate from a study of beta chain features in type 1 diabetes. Study-level findings and limits: Moderately but significantly shorter TCRB CDR3s were found in Type 1 diabetes patients in all four CD4+ subsets.

V trimming: 3 bases; J trimming: 1 base; junction bases outside the gene matches: 8. This CDR3 is 16 amino acids long. CDR1 is LNHDA and CDR2 is SQIVND in the germline V gene (reference sequence). The study reverse transcribed the entire isolated RNA, so it sequenced expressed TCRB transcripts. Produced via immunoSEQ multiplex PCR; TCRdb's table is partial and in-frame only. The sample carries around 150,000 clones, approximately 9% recorded once. The chain joins TRBV19 to TRBJ2-5; 7 bases map to TRBD2. Sequenced material: central memory CD4+ T cells from blood. The sequence derives from a young woman with type 1 diabetes. As DNA, the CDR3 is TGTGCCAGTAGTATGAGTGCGGGGGTGACCCAAGAGACCCAGTACTTC. Its protein is CASSMSAGVTQETQYF.